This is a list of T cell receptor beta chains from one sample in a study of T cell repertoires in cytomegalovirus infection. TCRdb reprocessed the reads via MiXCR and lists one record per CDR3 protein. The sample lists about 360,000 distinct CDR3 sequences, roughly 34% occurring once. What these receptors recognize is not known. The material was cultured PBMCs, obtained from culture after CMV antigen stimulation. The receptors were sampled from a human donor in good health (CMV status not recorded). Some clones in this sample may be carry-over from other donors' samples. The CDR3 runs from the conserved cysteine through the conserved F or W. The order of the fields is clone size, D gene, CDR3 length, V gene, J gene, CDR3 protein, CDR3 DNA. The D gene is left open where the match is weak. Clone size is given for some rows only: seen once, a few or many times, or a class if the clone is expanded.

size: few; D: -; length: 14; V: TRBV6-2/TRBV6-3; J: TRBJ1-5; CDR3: CASTTGNRGQPQHF; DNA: TGTGCCAGCACCACAGGGAATCGGGGACAGCCCCAGCATTTT
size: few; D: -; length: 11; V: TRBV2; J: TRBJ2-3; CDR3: CASSDADTQYF; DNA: TGTGCCAGCAGTGATGCAGATACGCAGTATTTT
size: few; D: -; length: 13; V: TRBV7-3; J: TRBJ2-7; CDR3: CASSLESSYEQYF; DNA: TGTGCCAGCAGCTTAGAGTCCTCCTACGAGCAGTACTTC
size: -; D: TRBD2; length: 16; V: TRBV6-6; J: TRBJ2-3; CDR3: CASSYSGGTSGDTQYF; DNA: TGTGCCAGCAGTTACTCTGGGGGGACTAGCGGTGATACGCAGTATTTT
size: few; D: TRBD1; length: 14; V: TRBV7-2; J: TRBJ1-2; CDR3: CASRTDRFNYGYTF; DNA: TGTGCCAGCAGAACGGACAGGTTTAACTATGGCTACACCTTC
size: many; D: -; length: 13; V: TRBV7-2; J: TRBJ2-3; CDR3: CASSLVRTDTQYF; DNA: TGTGCCAGCAGCTTAGTCCGCACAGATACGCAGTATTTT
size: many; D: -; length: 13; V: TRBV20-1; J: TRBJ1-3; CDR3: CSARRGEGNTIYF; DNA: TGCAGTGCTAGACGGGGGGAGGGAAACACCATATATTTT
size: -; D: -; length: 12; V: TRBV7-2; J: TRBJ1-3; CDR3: CASSHPDNTIYF; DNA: TGTGCCAGCAGTCATCCGGACAACACCATATATTTT
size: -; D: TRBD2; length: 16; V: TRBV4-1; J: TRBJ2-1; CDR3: CASSRRLAAAYNEQFF; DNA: TGCGCCAGCAGCCGCCGGCTAGCGGCTGCCTACAATGAGCAGTTCTTC
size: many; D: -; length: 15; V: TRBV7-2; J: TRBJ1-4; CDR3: CASSQQGSTNEKLFF; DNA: TGTGCCAGCAGCCAACAGGGTTCAACTAATGAAAAACTGTTTTTT
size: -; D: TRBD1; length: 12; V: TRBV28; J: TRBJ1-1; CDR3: CASSLGTGEAFF; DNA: TGTGCCAGCAGTTTGGGGACAGGGGAAGCTTTCTTT
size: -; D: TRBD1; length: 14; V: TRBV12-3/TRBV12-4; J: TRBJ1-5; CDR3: CASSLGAGGQPQHF; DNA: TGTGCCAGCAGTCTCGGGGCAGGGGGTCAGCCCCAGCATTTT
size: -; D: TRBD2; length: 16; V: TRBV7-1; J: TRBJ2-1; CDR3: CASSSTSGSTYNEQFF; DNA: TGTGCCAGCAGCTCAACTAGCGGGAGTACCTACAATGAGCAGTTCTTC
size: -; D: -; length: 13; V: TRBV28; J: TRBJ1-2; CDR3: CASNSRESYGYTF; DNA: TGTGCCAGCAACTCAAGGGAGTCCTATGGCTACACCTTC
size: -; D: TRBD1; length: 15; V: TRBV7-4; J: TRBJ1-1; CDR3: CASSKQGVSGTEAFF; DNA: TGTGCCAGCAGCAAACAGGGGGTGAGTGGCACTGAAGCTTTCTTT
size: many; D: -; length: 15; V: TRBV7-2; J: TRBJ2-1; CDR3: CASSVGSSLYNEQFF; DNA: TGTGCCAGCAGCGTAGGGAGTAGCCTGTACAATGAGCAGTTCTTC
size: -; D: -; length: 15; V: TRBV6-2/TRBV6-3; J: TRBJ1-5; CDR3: CASSYWPGRNQPQHF; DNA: TGTGCCAGCAGTTACTGGCCGGGAAGGAATCAGCCCCAGCATTTT
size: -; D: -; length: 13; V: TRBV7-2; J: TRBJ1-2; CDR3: CAISQQDNYGYTF; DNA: TGTGCCATCAGCCAACAGGATAACTATGGCTACACCTTC